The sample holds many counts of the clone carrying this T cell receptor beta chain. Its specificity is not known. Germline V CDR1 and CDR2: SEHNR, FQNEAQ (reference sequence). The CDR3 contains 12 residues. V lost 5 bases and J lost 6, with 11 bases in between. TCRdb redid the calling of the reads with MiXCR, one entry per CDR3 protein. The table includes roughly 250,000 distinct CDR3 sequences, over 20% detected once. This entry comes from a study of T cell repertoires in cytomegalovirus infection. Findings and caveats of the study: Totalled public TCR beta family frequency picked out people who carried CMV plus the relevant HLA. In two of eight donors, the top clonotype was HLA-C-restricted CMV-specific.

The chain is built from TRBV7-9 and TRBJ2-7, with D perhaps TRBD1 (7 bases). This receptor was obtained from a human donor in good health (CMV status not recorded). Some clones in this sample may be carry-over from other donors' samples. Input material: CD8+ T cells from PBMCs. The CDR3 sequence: CASSRGTAEQYF. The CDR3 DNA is TGTGCCAGCAGCCGGGGGACAGCCGAGCAGTACTTC.